This TCR beta chain is from a study of OX40 agonist ivuxolimab in advanced cancers. Broader study findings: Normalized T-cell clonal expansion was also low in some nonresponders.

Concerning this clone: The antigen remains undetermined.

With V trimmed by 3 bases and J by 3 bases, 12 bases remained unmatched. There are 18 residues in the CDR3. Per the germline V gene, CDR1 is KGHSH and CDR2 is LQKENI. Repertoires were generated with immunoSEQ multiplex PCR, while TCRdb's copy carries only in-frame clones and drops some. In the table there are approximately 60,000 clones, approximately 89% of which are singletons. This receptor was obtained from an adult with an advanced solid tumor such as melanoma, head and neck, liver or kidney cancer. The chain is built from TRBV18 and TRBJ2-3; 10 bases are a match to TRBD2. Sample: CD4+ or CD8+ T cells sorted from blood, taken in a trial of the OX40 agonist ivuxolimab. DNA for the CDR3: TGTGCCAGCTCACCCGGGGACCTAGCGGGAGTTGCAACAGATACGCAGTATTTT. Translated, it gives CASSPGDLAGVATDTQYF.